This TCR beta chain originates from a study of OX40 agonist ivuxolimab in advanced cancers. Whole-study context: Six ivuxolimab dose levels, 0.01 to 10 mg/kg, were given intravenously every 2 weeks. Eligibility admitted prior anti-PD-1, anti-PD-L1 or anti-CTLA-4 therapy; 40% to 50% had some.

Concerning this clone: Its antigen is not known.

The V and J ends lost 3 bases and 6 bases respectively, with 2 bases between them. Germline CDR1 and CDR2: KGHSH and LQKENI. The CDR3 extends over 11 amino acids. Study-level findings and limits: Patients who responded partially at 0.1-3.0 mg/kg showed clonal expansion ranking among the lowest. Clonal expansion by week 6 occurred in CD4+ and CD8+ blood T cells (at 0.1 to 3.0 mg/kg).

Some clones are missing from TCRdb's copy, which holds only in-frame ones; the method was immunoSEQ multiplex PCR. Counted here are under 20,000 clones, over 75% occurring once; the ten biggest clones make up 25% to 35%. The chain couples TRBV18 to TRBJ2-2; D gene ambiguous. This clonotype originated in an adult with an advanced solid tumor such as melanoma, head and neck, liver or kidney cancer. Sample: CD4+ or CD8+ T cells sorted from blood, taken in a trial of the OX40 agonist ivuxolimab. CDR3 region: CASSPAGELFF. The CDR3 region has the DNA TGTGCCAGCTCACCGGCCGGGGAGCTGTTTTTT.